This TCR beta chain was retrieved from a study of cytomegalovirus exposure and HLA in healthy donors. In germline, CDR1 is SGHRS, CDR2 YFSETQ. V lost 4 bases and J lost 8; bases outside the gene matches: 7. This CDR3 spans 16 amino acids. As for this clone: Its target is unknown.

PCR employed 60 Vbeta and 13 Jbeta primers. Assay: immunoSEQ multiplex PCR; the TCRdb copy retains only in-frame clones and omits some. The sample lists over 130,000 clones, around 59% occurring once. Study-wide points: Per a prior analysis, the majority of TCR beta V segments were productive roughly 90% or roughly 30% of the time.

The receptor was isolated from a male donor in good health and CMV-seronegative. The specimen was PBMCs. The V gene is TRBV5-1, the J gene TRBJ1-6, with 12 positions matching TRBD1. CDR3 sequence (DNA): TGCGCCAGCAGCGTGGGACAGGGGGCCTCTGATTCACCCCTCCACTTT. It specifies CASSVGQGASDSPLHF.